A selection of T cell receptor beta chains follows, all from one sample in a study of glioma-infiltrating T cells after dendritic cell vaccination. Method: immunoSEQ multiplex PCR; TCRdb's copy keeps in-frame clones and lacks some. The sample carries 49,000 or so clones, roughly 87% recorded once. The specimen was blood, collected before dendritic cell vaccination. The receptors shown here come from a human donor with glioblastoma. The CDR3 runs from the conserved cysteine through the conserved F or W. Each record gives: CDR3 length, D gene, V gene, clone size, J gene, CDR3 protein, CDR3 DNA. D genes are given only for firm matches. Size tells how often a clone was seen (once, few, many) or the class of an expanded clone, and some rows leave it out.

17	NA	TRBV19	NA	TRBJ2-1	CASSIGTLVGARNEQFF	TGTGCCAGTAGTATAGGGACCCTCGTGGGGGCGCGGAATGAGCAGTTCTTC
15	NA	TRBV11-2	few	TRBJ2-5	CASSFATGEGETQYF	TGTGCCAGCAGCTTCGCGACAGGGGAGGGTGAGACCCAGTACTTC
15	TRBD1	TRBV14	NA	TRBJ1-1	CASSQDPGGDTEAFF	TGTGCCAGCAGCCAAGATCCAGGGGGAGACACTGAAGCTTTCTTT
18	TRBD2	TRBV6-1	NA	TRBJ2-7	CASSEATASGSRAFVQYF	TGTGCCAGCAGTGAAGCTACAGCTAGCGGGAGCCGGGCGTTCGTGCAGTACTTC
15	NA	TRBV7-2	NA	TRBJ2-5	CASPREAGSQETQYF	TGTGCCAGCCCCCGGGAAGCGGGCTCCCAAGAGACCCAGTACTTC
13	NA	TRBV7-2	once	TRBJ1-1	CASSLGQNTEAFF	TGTGCCAGCAGCCTGGGACAGAACACTGAAGCTTTCTTT
15	TRBD2	TRBV10-3	few	TRBJ2-2	CAIRLGREDTGELFF	TGTGCCATCAGACTGGGGCGGGAGGACACCGGGGAGCTGTTTTTT
15	NA	TRBV5-1	NA	TRBJ1-5	CASSLGGGSNQPQHF	TGCGCCAGCAGCTTGGGTGGGGGGAGCAATCAGCCCCAGCATTTT
14	NA	TRBV5-1	NA	TRBJ2-3	CASSLDWFTDTQYF	TGCGCCAGCAGTCTGGACTGGTTCACAGATACGCAGTATTTT
16	NA	TRBV5-4	NA	TRBJ2-7	CASSQDSRGFAYEQYF	TGTGCCAGCAGCCAAGATTCCCGGGGATTCGCCTACGAGCAGTACTTC
15	TRBD1	TRBV5-1	NA	TRBJ2-1	CASTQGYGSYNEQFF	TGCGCCAGCACACAGGGGTATGGGTCCTACAATGAGCAGTTCTTC
15	TRBD1	TRBV6-6	few	TRBJ1-1	CASSRTGRGNTEAFF	TGTGCCAGCAGTAGGACAGGGCGTGGGAACACTGAAGCTTTCTTT
15	TRBD1	TRBV7-9	NA	TRBJ1-4	CASSFGTGGREKLFF	TGTGCCAGCAGCTTCGGGACAGGTGGCCGGGAAAAACTGTTTTTT
13	NA	TRBV7-9	NA	TRBJ2-7	CASSLATGNEQYF	TGTGCCAGCAGCTTAGCTACGGGAAACGAGCAGTACTTC
14	NA	TRBV28	NA	TRBJ1-5	CASSLTTANQPQHF	TGTGCCAGCAGTCTAACGACAGCAAATCAGCCCCAGCATTTT
14	NA	TRBV27	NA	TRBJ1-3	CASSPSPLGNTIYF	TGTGCCAGCAGCCCTTCCCCACTTGGAAACACCATATATTTT
15	NA	TRBV30	NA	TRBJ2-7	CAWSVTFARGYEQYF	TGTGCCTGGAGTGTAACCTTCGCCAGGGGCTACGAGCAGTACTTC
15	NA	TRBV4-3	NA	TRBJ2-7	CASSQDAAREGEQYF	TGCGCCAGCAGCCAAGATGCGGCCAGGGAAGGAGAGCAGTACTTC
13	NA	TRBV19	NA	TRBJ1-2	CASTRARVSGYTF	TGTGCCAGTACCCGGGCCAGGGTCAGTGGCTACACCTTC
14	TRBD1	TRBV5-4	NA	TRBJ2-7	CASSGQGWSYEQYF	TGTGCCAGCAGCGGACAGGGCTGGTCCTACGAGCAGTACTTC
14	TRBD1	TRBV5-1	NA	TRBJ1-1	CASSSQGAGAEAFF	TGCGCCAGCAGCTCTCAGGGGGCGGGCGCTGAAGCTTTCTTT
15	TRBD1	TRBV7-2	NA	TRBJ1-5	CASSFRQGGNQPQHF	TGTGCCAGCAGCTTCAGGCAGGGGGGCAATCAGCCCCAGCATTTT
14	NA	TRBV28	NA	TRBJ1-1	CASSAGAMNTEAFF	TGTGCCAGCAGTGCAGGGGCTATGAACACTGAAGCTTTCTTT